The rows below give T cell receptor beta chains drawn from one sample of a study of blood T cell repertoires in COVID-19. The repertoire was sequenced with immunoSEQ multiplex PCR; TCRdb's copy has only in-frame clones and lacks some. Among roughly 98,000 clones listed, approximately 92% were seen once. What was sequenced was peripheral blood. The origin of the receptors is an older woman with active COVID-19. Each CDR3 is given with its conserved first and last residue. Clone sizes are given selectively: once, few, many, or a class where the clone is expanded.

clone_size,v_call,cdr3_aa
.,TRBV19,CASSTGRETQYF
.,TRBV18,CASSPQGNYQPQHF
.,TRBV10-1,CASASNSGGRTGELFF
.,TRBV30,CAWSVGGADTQYF
.,TRBV7-2,CASSPPMGLKTEAFF
.,TRBV10-2,CASGDHPRNTEAFF
.,TRBV19,CASRPTGTSGTQYF
.,TRBV29-1,CSVDHGTGGFRNYGYTF
.,TRBV6-6,CASSQKRPGQGNQGELFF
.,TRBV5-4,CASSRPGSGGVTEQFF
.,TRBV11-3,CASSSATGSTSSSYNEQFF
.,TRBV15,CATSEGDRGYYGYTF
.,TRBV13,CASSSDRGNEAFF
.,TRBV5-1,CASSLAWRDNYGYTF
.,TRBV12-5,CASWGTGQPQHF
.,TRBV5-5,CASSLDTARSGANVLTF
few,TRBV5-1,CASSPGTLTYEQYF
.,TRBV27,CASSLSRGWSTDTQYF
.,TRBV6-6,CASSLRTGHSTDTQYF
.,TRBV20-1,CSASPRSSSYEQYF
.,TRBV5-8,CASSREDRANTEAFF
.,TRBV4-1,CASSQGTGGRSPLHF
once,TRBV5-4,CASSFRDRGPRTEAFF
.,TRBV7-9,CASSRQGAENIQYF
.,TRBV7-2,CASRSGGASYEQYF
.,TRBV4-3,CASSQARDRLGEKLFF
.,TRBV6-1,CASSERTATDTQYF
.,TRBV28,CASSLPKGAAGTEAFF
.,TRBV7-9,CASRTGRNTGELFF
.,TRBV11-3,CASSFRDRGNEKLFF
.,TRBV7-9,CASGGNNQPQHF
.,TRBV11-2,CASSRTSGRKEGWEQYF
.,TRBV9,CASSVGTSGGGEQFF
.,TRBV7-8,CASSLGDRRLTGELFF
.,TRBV30,CAWSERLASTYEQYF
.,TRBV5-1,CASSLAGLADTDTQYF
once,TRBV28,CASSLTGRTDTQYF
.,TRBV6-5,CASSYVGQGETQYF
.,TRBV9,CASSVASITDTQYF
.,TRBV4-3,CASSQGLAGETQYF
.,TRBV7-9,CASSRQVREGYTF
.,TRBV7-7,CASTRGTGTSYKETQYF
.,TRBV11-2,CASSLDLASGSREQYF
.,TRBV5-8,CASGRTGRETEAFF
.,TRBV7-2,CASSSTLAPTHTDTQYF
.,TRBV6-5,CASSTSTGQYF
.,TRBV28,CATGLAGGNEQFF
.,TRBV6-4,CASSESVRSYNEQFF
.,TRBV9,CASNLGQSPEETQYF
.,TRBV9,CASSGGDMAIGNTIYF
.,TRBV5-1,CASGQDPGGDTQYF
.,TRBV18,CASSPWGQGQETQYF
.,TRBV12-3/TRBV12-4,CASSLGQATQYF